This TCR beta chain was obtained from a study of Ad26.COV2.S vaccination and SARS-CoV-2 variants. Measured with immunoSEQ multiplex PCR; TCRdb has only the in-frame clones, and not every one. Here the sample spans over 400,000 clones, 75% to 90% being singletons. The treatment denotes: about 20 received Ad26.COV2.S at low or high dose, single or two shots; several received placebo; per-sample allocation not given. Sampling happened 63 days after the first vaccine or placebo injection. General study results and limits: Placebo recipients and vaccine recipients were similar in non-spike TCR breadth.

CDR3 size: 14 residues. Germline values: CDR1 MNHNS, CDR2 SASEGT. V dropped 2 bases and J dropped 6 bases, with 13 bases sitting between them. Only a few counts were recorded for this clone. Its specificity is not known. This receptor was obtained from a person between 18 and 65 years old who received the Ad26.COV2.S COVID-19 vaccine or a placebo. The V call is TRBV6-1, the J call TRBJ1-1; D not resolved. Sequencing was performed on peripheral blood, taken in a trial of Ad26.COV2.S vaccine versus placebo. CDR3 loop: CASSELRRRAEAFF. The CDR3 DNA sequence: TGTGCCAGCAGTGAACTACGCCGACGGGCTGAAGCTTTCTTT.